This TCR beta chain was profiled in a study of blood T cell repertoires in COVID-19. Study context: Sites across the United States, Italy and Spain contributed samples from acute and convalescent COVID-19. T cells, B-cell-depleted T cells, or PBMCs supplied cDNA or gDNA.

In the original processing: For nucleated cells, counts were estimated from reference gene primer amplification. Generated by immunoSEQ multiplex PCR, the TCRdb table keeps only in-frame clones and is missing some. V and J calls and clone size come straight from that table; D and trimming were deduced from the DNA. Of fewer than 30,000 clones detected, 65% to 90% appear once; the ten largest clones hold about 25%. Germline trimming cut 1 base from V and 0 bases from J; bases unmatched to any gene: 6. Germline V lookup: CDR1 MNHEY, CDR2 SMNVEV (reference sequence). This CDR3 is 18 amino acids long. The sequencing sample was made of peripheral blood. This chain connects TRBV27 to TRBJ2-6; the match to TRBD2 covers 7 bases. The TCR originated in a human donor in a cohort sampled during active COVID-19. The DNA for the CDR3 is TGTGCCAGCAGTTTATTTGCGGGGGTCCTCTCTGGGGCCAACGTCCTGACTTTC. This encodes CASSLFAGVLSGANVLTF.